These 20 T cell receptor beta chains share one sample of origin, sequenced in a study of blood T cell repertoires in COVID-19 (dated by TCRdb to about 2020). Library generation was performed with the immunoSEQ multiplex PCR assay. In TCRdb, the immuneACCESS table is reduced to in-frame sequences with V and J assigned. These tables do not hold every clone; where another copy was compared, an unresolved V gene accounts for under half, and the others remain unexplained. The sample has roughly 30,000 clones on record, around 85% of them singletons. The ten largest clones capture 14% of the sample. Sample: peripheral blood. Source of these receptors: a human donor with acute or convalescent COVID-19. The donor label of this sample is uncertain.

The chain joins TRBV11-3 to TRBJ1-3; 9 bases fit TRBD1. This CDR3 has 16 amino acids. The V segment lost 2 bases and the J segment 3 bases; nucleotides outside the gene matches: 5. Germline V gene data show CDR1 as SGHNT and CDR2 as YENEEA. The CDR3 bases are TGTGCCAGCAGCTTATGGGGGACAGGGTATGGAAACACCATATATTTT. Its protein is CASSLWGTGYGNTIYF. The variable domain in full, completed from reference TRBV11-3 and TRBJ1-3, reads EAGVVQSPRYKIIEKKQPVAFWCNPISGHNTLYWYLQNLGQGPELLIRYENEEAVDDSQLPKDRFSAERLKGVDSTLKIQPAELGDSAVYLCASSLWGTGYGNTIYFGEGSWLTVV.

Only a few counts were recorded for this clone. This chain joins TRBV6-2 or TRBV6-3 and TRBJ2-2; 11 positions match TRBD2. Germline assignment: CDR1 MNHEY and CDR2 SVGEGT. The CDR3 is 16 amino acids. With V trimmed by 6 bases and J by 5 bases, 8 bases remained unmatched. CDR3 amino acids: CASSDGLAGGTGELFF. The CDR3, as DNA: TGTGCCAGCAGCGACGGGCTAGCGGGGGGTACCGGGGAGCTGTTTTTT.

The V gene is TRBV2, the J gene TRBJ2-1; 14 nucleotides agree with TRBD2. The CDR3 runs to 14 residues. V shed 6 bases, J shed 5 bases, and the junction held 0 bases outside the gene matches. The germline gives CDR1 SNHLY, CDR2 FYNNEI. The CDR3 loop is CASRGLAGDNEQFF. The CDR3 nucleotides are TGTGCCAGCAGGGGACTAGCGGGAGACAATGAGCAGTTCTTC.

The gene calls are TRBV3-1 (or the pseudogene TRBV3-2) and TRBJ2-1; D remains ambiguous. The germline gives CDR1 LGHDT, CDR2 YNNKEL (reference sequence). Trimming stripped 4 bases from V and 4 bases from J, with 5 bases between. This CDR3 is built from 12 residues. CDR3 loop: CASSLYYNEQFF. The CDR3 nucleotides are TGTGCCAGCAGCCTCTATTACAATGAGCAGTTCTTC.

This clone appeared a single time. The V call is TRBV3-1 (or the pseudogene TRBV3-2), the J call TRBJ1-5; D uncertain. CDR3 length equals 15 residues. Germline V gives CDR1 LGHDT, CDR2 YNNKEL (reference sequence). Between the trimmed V and J ends, which lost 4 bases and 0 bases, there was a span of 10 bases. The CDR3 DNA follows: TGTGCCAGCAGCCCGCTGTTTAGTAGCAATCAGCCCCAGCATTTT. Its translation: CASSPLFSSNQPQHF.

The chain recombines TRBV4-2 with TRBJ2-5; tentatively, D is TRBD2 (5 bases). The CDR3 has 16 amino acids. V was clipped by 1 base and J by 3 bases, with 15 bases between them. CDR1 is LGHNA and CDR2 is YNFKEQ in the germline V gene. The CDR3 loop reads CASSQGYGMREETQYF. Written as DNA, the CDR3 is TGTGCCAGCAGCCAAGGGTACGGTATGAGGGAAGAGACCCAGTACTTC.

The rearrangement joins TRBV13 to TRBJ1-3, with D possibly TRBD1 on 5 matching bases. The CDR3 loop spans 13 amino acids. Trimming cost V 2 bases and J 5 bases, with 7 bases left between them. The V gene's germline CDR1 is PRHDT and CDR2 FYEKMQ (reference sequence). As DNA, the CDR3 is TGTGCCAGCAGCTTAAACAGGCGAAACACCATATATTTT. Translated: CASSLNRRNTIYF.

This clone has a single count. The rearrangement joins TRBV4-1 to TRBJ1-1, with D perhaps TRBD1 (6 bases). This CDR3 contains 15 residues. CDR1 is MGHRA, CDR2 YSYEKL, per germline. V was cut by 0 bases and J by 10 bases, with 18 bases left in between. CDR3 residues: CASSQDLPGASGAFF. The CDR3 DNA follows: TGCGCCAGCAGCCAAGACCTCCCAGGGGCGAGTGGAGCTTTCTTT.

The rearrangement joins TRBV5-5 to TRBJ2-3; no clear D. Germline V gives CDR1 SGHKS, CDR2 YYEKEE (reference sequence). The CDR3 extends over 16 amino acids. V shed 1 base and J shed 0 bases, with 12 bases lying between them. The CDR3 loop reads CASSLFPLTSTDTQYF. In nucleotides, the CDR3 is TGTGCCAGCAGCTTGTTTCCTCTCACTAGCACAGATACGCAGTATTTT.

This chain connects TRBV11-3 to TRBJ2-7, with a possible D match to TRBD2 (6 bases). Trimming took off 1 base at V and 5 bases at J, with 27 bases between the two ends. Germline V lookup: CDR1 SGHNT, CDR2 YENEEA. This CDR3 region has 19 residues. The CDR3 protein is CASSLALAHFGGDGDEQYF. The DNA for the CDR3 is TGTGCCAGCAGCTTAGCCTTGGCCCACTTTGGCGGGGACGGGGACGAGCAGTACTTC.

This chain links TRBV18 with TRBJ2-7; 9 nucleotides align to TRBD1. The germline CDR1 and CDR2 sequences are KGHSH and LQKENI. Trimming removed 1 base from V and 7 bases from J; junction bases left unmatched: 5. The CDR3 loop spans 14 amino acids. CDR3 loop: CASSPRTGAGEQYF. The CDR3 DNA follows: TGTGCCAGCTCACCACGGACAGGGGCTGGGGAGCAGTACTTC.

The chain combines TRBV27 with TRBJ1-1, with D possibly TRBD1 on 6 matching bases. V was trimmed by 3 bases and J by 4 bases, leaving 12 bases between them. CDR1 is MNHEY and CDR2 is SMNVEV in the germline V gene (reference sequence). The CDR3 is 14 amino acids. As DNA, the CDR3 is TGTGCCAGCAGTTTTGACAGGCTGGGCACTGAAGCTTTCTTT. It codes for CASSFDRLGTEAFF.

This chain uses TRBV5-4 with TRBJ2-5; tentative D call: TRBD2 (7 bases). The germline gives CDR1 SGHNT, CDR2 YYREEE (reference sequence). The CDR3 is made up of 15 amino acids. V shed 6 bases and J shed 5 bases, with 20 bases lying between them. The chain's CDR3 is CASNRDYRETETQYF. CDR3 nucleotide sequence: TGTGCCAGCAACAGGGACTACCGGGAGACGGAGACCCAGTACTTC. Full variable domain (missing parts from reference TRBV5-4 and TRBJ2-5): ETGVTQSPTHLIKTRGQQVTLRCSSQSGHNTVSWYQQALGQGPQFIFQYYREEENGRGNFPPRFSGLQFPNYSSELNVNALELDDSALYLCASNRDYRETETQYFGPGTRLLVL.

J is TRBJ1-2 and V is TRBV6-5, with 7 bases aligning to TRBD1. Germline V gene data show CDR1 as MNHEY and CDR2 as SVGAGI. This CDR3 has 15 residues. V shed 6 bases and J 4 bases; nucleotides not matched to a gene: 11. CDR3 residues: CASRTGTVALYGYTF. As DNA, the CDR3 is TGTGCCAGCAGGACAGGGACGGTAGCGCTCTATGGCTACACCTTC.

The V and J genes are TRBV9 and TRBJ2-7, with TRBD2 matching 8 bases. This CDR3 has 15 residues. J was trimmed by 2 bases and V by 3 bases; bases with no gene match: 7. From germline, CDR1 is SGDLS and CDR2 YYNGEE. The CDR3: CASSAAGGPTYEQYF. The DNA for the CDR3 is TGTGCCAGCAGCGCGGCGGGGGGCCCCACCTACGAGCAGTACTTC.

This clone was seen a handful of times. The chain is built from TRBV11-2 and TRBJ1-2; D gene uncertain. Trimming shortened V by 1 base and J by 4 bases, and 10 bases separated the two germline ends. Germline V gene sequence: CDR1 SGHAT, CDR2 FQNNGV. CDR3 length: 14 residues. CDR3 sequence (DNA): TGTGCCAGCAGCTTAGCTCAGGTTGGCTATGGCTACACCTTC. Amino acid sequence: CASSLAQVGYGYTF.

The chain couples TRBV11-1 to TRBJ1-6; TRBD1 matches 7 bases. The CDR3 loop spans 15 amino acids. V lost 3 bases to trimming and J lost 10 bases; unmatched junction nucleotides: 9. CDR1 is SGHAT and CDR2 is FQDESV in the germline V gene (reference sequence). The CDR3: CASSFYGTEGSPLHF. DNA for the CDR3: TGTGCCAGCAGCTTTTATGGGACAGAAGGATCACCCCTCCACTTT.

V gene TRBV25-1 combines with J gene TRBJ2-3; no definite D call. The CDR3 spans 16 residues. Germline V gives CDR1 MGHDK, CDR2 SYGVNS. V was cut by 3 bases and J by 2 bases, with 15 bases left in between. The CDR3 bases are TGTGCCAGCAGTGACCCGACATGGTACCACACAGATACGCAGTATTTT. Protein: CASSDPTWYHTDTQYF.

The chain links TRBV2 to TRBJ2-3; TRBD1 matches at 10 bases. This CDR3 is 15 amino acids long. Germline V CDR1 and CDR2: SNHLY, FYNNEI. The J segment lost 1 base and the V segment lost 6 bases, leaving 4 bases of the junction unmatched. This chain's CDR3 is CASSRGTGGTDTQYF. CDR3 coding DNA: TGTGCCAGCAGCCGCGGGACAGGGGGCACAGATACGCAGTATTTT.

The rearrangement links TRBV5-3 to TRBJ2-1; 8 positions agree with TRBD2. TRBV5-3 is an ORF; its function is uncertain. The CDR3 is made up of 16 amino acids. Trimming cost V 4 bases and J 1 base; bases outside gene matches: 7. Here the CDR3 DNA reads TGTGCCAGAAGCGGGGACGCGGGAGGTTCCTACAATGAGCAGTTCTTC. Translating it yields CARSGDAGGSYNEQFF.